This is a list of T cell receptor beta chains from one sample in a study of Tregs in tolerant kidney transplant recipients. Repertoires were generated with immunoSEQ multiplex PCR, while TCRdb's copy carries only in-frame clones and drops some. This sample has about 66,000 clones; roughly 92% occur once, and the top ten carry approximately 10%. Source: CD8+ T cells from blood, taken before the transplant. These receptors originate from a human donor who received a combined kidney and bone marrow transplant. CDR3s include the opening cysteine and the closing phenylalanine or tryptophan. D genes are given only for firm matches. Where a row states a size, it is once, few, many or the class of an expanded clone; other rows omit it.

j_gene: TRBJ1-2
v_gene: TRBV6-6
d_gene: TRBD1
abundance: NA
CDR3aa: CASSLTGGDLYGYTF
CDR3nt: TGTGCCAGCAGTCTAACAGGGGGCGACCTCTATGGCTACACCTTC

j_gene: TRBJ2-1
v_gene: TRBV6-1
d_gene: TRBD1
abundance: NA
CDR3aa: CASSEEVGTGYNEQFF
CDR3nt: TGTGCCAGCAGTGAAGAAGTTGGGACAGGGTACAATGAGCAGTTCTTC

j_gene: TRBJ2-7
v_gene: TRBV5-8
d_gene: TRBD2
abundance: NA
CDR3aa: CASSLQVVTSGGAYEQYF
CDR3nt: TGTGCCAGCAGCTTGCAAGTCGTGACTAGCGGGGGGGCTTACGAGCAGTACTTC

j_gene: TRBJ2-2
v_gene: TRBV5-8
d_gene: TRBD1
abundance: NA
CDR3aa: CASSLVVQGAAGELFF
CDR3nt: TGTGCCAGCAGCTTGGTTGTACAGGGGGCGGCCGGGGAGCTGTTTTTT

j_gene: TRBJ2-2
v_gene: TRBV5-6
d_gene: TRBD1
abundance: NA
CDR3aa: CASSLGQGLGELFF
CDR3nt: TGTGCCAGCAGCTTGGGACAGGGCCTCGGGGAGCTGTTTTTT

j_gene: TRBJ2-1
v_gene: TRBV7-9
d_gene: TRBD2
abundance: NA
CDR3aa: CASSLIGLAGGPSYNEQFF
CDR3nt: TGTGCCAGCAGCTTAATAGGACTAGCGGGGGGCCCCTCCTACAATGAGCAGTTCTTC

j_gene: TRBJ2-7
v_gene: TRBV9
d_gene: NA
abundance: NA
CDR3aa: CASSSSGSSSYEQYF
CDR3nt: TGTGCCAGCAGCTCCAGCGGGTCTAGCTCCTACGAGCAGTACTTC

j_gene: TRBJ1-2
v_gene: TRBV6-1
d_gene: TRBD1
abundance: NA
CDR3aa: CASSPTGTGISYTF
CDR3nt: TGTGCCAGCAGTCCCACCGGGACAGGGATCTCCTACACCTTC

j_gene: TRBJ2-1
v_gene: TRBV19
d_gene: TRBD2
abundance: NA
CDR3aa: CASSISGAWEQFF
CDR3nt: TGTGCCAGTAGTATTAGCGGGGCGTGGGAGCAGTTCTTC

j_gene: TRBJ1-2
v_gene: TRBV19
d_gene: NA
abundance: NA
CDR3aa: CASSRWGVYTF
CDR3nt: TGTGCCAGTAGTAGGTGGGGCGTCTACACCTTC

j_gene: TRBJ2-6
v_gene: TRBV2
d_gene: NA
abundance: once
CDR3aa: CATPGRQPGANVLTF
CDR3nt: TGTGCCACCCCAGGGCGACAACCTGGGGCCAACGTCCTGACTTTC

j_gene: TRBJ1-3
v_gene: TRBV28
d_gene: TRBD1
abundance: NA
CDR3aa: CASRTGSAGNTIYF
CDR3nt: TGTGCCAGCAGGACAGGGTCTGCTGGAAACACCATATATTTT

j_gene: TRBJ2-3
v_gene: TRBV4-1
d_gene: TRBD2
abundance: NA
CDR3aa: CASSQVLAGGADTQYF
CDR3nt: TGCGCCAGCAGCCAAGTACTAGCGGGAGGTGCAGATACGCAGTATTTT

j_gene: TRBJ2-3
v_gene: TRBV11-3
d_gene: TRBD2
abundance: once
CDR3aa: CASTSGVFTDTQYF
CDR3nt: TGTGCCAGCACTAGCGGGGTGTTCACAGATACGCAGTATTTT

j_gene: TRBJ1-2
v_gene: TRBV13
d_gene: TRBD1
abundance: once
CDR3aa: CASSLGPGQGDYGYTF
CDR3nt: TGTGCCAGCAGCTTAGGCCCGGGACAGGGTGACTATGGCTACACCTTC

j_gene: TRBJ1-5
v_gene: TRBV28
d_gene: TRBD1
abundance: NA
CDR3aa: CASSPAGGKEKNQPQHF
CDR3nt: TGTGCCAGCAGCCCAGCAGGGGGCAAGGAGAAAAATCAGCCCCAGCATTTT

j_gene: TRBJ2-2
v_gene: TRBV9
d_gene: TRBD2
abundance: once
CDR3aa: CASNVAGGTMNTGELFF
CDR3nt: TGTGCCAGCAACGTAGCGGGGGGGACAATGAACACCGGGGAGCTGTTTTTT

j_gene: TRBJ2-7
v_gene: TRBV4-1
d_gene: NA
abundance: few
CDR3aa: CASSQPPLSGSGNPYEQYF
CDR3nt: TGCGCCAGCAGCCAGCCGCCACTGAGTGGGAGTGGTAACCCCTACGAGCAGTACTTC

j_gene: TRBJ1-1
v_gene: TRBV5-1
d_gene: NA
abundance: NA
CDR3aa: CASSLTGYTEAFF
CDR3nt: TGCGCCAGCAGCCTTACAGGGTACACTGAAGCTTTCTTT

j_gene: TRBJ1-1
v_gene: TRBV18
d_gene: TRBD1
abundance: NA
CDR3aa: CASSRGQGMNTEAFF
CDR3nt: TGTGCCAGCTCACGGGGACAGGGCATGAACACTGAAGCTTTCTTT

j_gene: TRBJ1-4
v_gene: TRBV15
d_gene: NA
abundance: NA
CDR3aa: CATSRVPGVTEKLFF
CDR3nt: TGTGCCACCAGCAGAGTCCCAGGGGTTACTGAAAAACTGTTTTTT

j_gene: TRBJ2-2
v_gene: TRBV30
d_gene: TRBD2
abundance: NA
CDR3aa: CAWSVGLAGPPTGELFF
CDR3nt: TGTGCCTGGAGTGTAGGACTAGCGGGGCCTCCCACCGGGGAGCTGTTTTTT

j_gene: TRBJ1-2
v_gene: TRBV4-1
d_gene: NA
abundance: NA
CDR3aa: CASSQDGSGGVYGYTF
CDR3nt: TGCGCCAGCAGCCAAGACGGGTCGGGGGGTGTCTATGGCTACACCTTC

j_gene: TRBJ1-6
v_gene: TRBV2
d_gene: TRBD1
abundance: NA
CDR3aa: CASTNPPGQGTSPLHF
CDR3nt: TGTGCCAGCACCAATCCCCCGGGACAGGGAACATCACCCCTCCACTTT

j_gene: TRBJ2-7
v_gene: TRBV27
d_gene: NA
abundance: NA
CDR3aa: CASSSTVLGFEQYF
CDR3nt: TGTGCCAGCAGTTCTACGGTGCTCGGGTTCGAGCAGTACTTC

j_gene: TRBJ1-5
v_gene: TRBV4-2
d_gene: NA
abundance: NA
CDR3aa: CASSQATGQLVNQPQHF
CDR3nt: TGTGCCAGCAGCCAGGCCACAGGACAGCTTGTGAATCAGCCCCAGCATTTT

j_gene: TRBJ2-1
v_gene: TRBV4-1
d_gene: TRBD2
abundance: NA
CDR3aa: CASSQYVTSGRHSYNEQFF
CDR3nt: TGCGCCAGCAGCCAATACGTGACTAGCGGGAGACATTCCTACAATGAGCAGTTCTTC

j_gene: TRBJ2-7
v_gene: TRBV19
d_gene: NA
abundance: NA
CDR3aa: CASSMVEGNEQYF
CDR3nt: TGTGCCAGTAGTATGGTGGAGGGCAACGAGCAGTACTTC

j_gene: TRBJ1-1
v_gene: TRBV9
d_gene: TRBD1
abundance: NA
CDR3aa: CASSVGGQGAGALEAFF
CDR3nt: TGTGCCAGCAGCGTAGGAGGACAGGGGGCGGGGGCTTTGGAAGCTTTCTTT

j_gene: TRBJ1-1
v_gene: TRBV6-4
d_gene: TRBD1
abundance: NA
CDR3aa: CAGETGADTEAFF
CDR3nt: TGTGCCGGAGAGACAGGGGCGGACACTGAAGCTTTCTTT

j_gene: TRBJ2-7
v_gene: TRBV29-1
d_gene: NA
abundance: NA
CDR3aa: CSVEGGDTLLEQYF
CDR3nt: TGCAGCGTTGAAGGAGGGGACACCCTTCTCGAGCAGTACTTC

j_gene: TRBJ2-7
v_gene: TRBV7-9
d_gene: NA
abundance: NA
CDR3aa: CASSLPQGNGLYEQYF
CDR3nt: TGTGCCAGCAGTTTACCTCAGGGTAACGGCCTATACGAGCAGTACTTC

j_gene: TRBJ1-1
v_gene: TRBV7-9
d_gene: NA
abundance: few
CDR3aa: CASSHLTGNTEAFF
CDR3nt: TGTGCCAGCAGTCACCTTACGGGGAACACTGAAGCTTTCTTT

j_gene: TRBJ1-2
v_gene: TRBV28
d_gene: NA
abundance: NA
CDR3aa: CASTDSQNYGYTF
CDR3nt: TGTGCCAGTACGGACAGTCAGAACTATGGCTACACCTTC

j_gene: TRBJ2-1
v_gene: TRBV9
d_gene: TRBD2
abundance: NA
CDR3aa: CASSVGSGAYNEQFF
CDR3nt: TGTGCCAGCAGCGTAGGAAGCGGGGCCTACAATGAGCAGTTCTTC

j_gene: TRBJ2-7
v_gene: TRBV29-1
d_gene: NA
abundance: NA
CDR3aa: CSVGSSYEQYF
CDR3nt: TGCAGCGTTGGCAGCTCCTACGAGCAGTACTTC

j_gene: TRBJ2-7
v_gene: TRBV29-1
d_gene: TRBD2
abundance: NA
CDR3aa: CSVELAGDSYEQYF
CDR3nt: TGCAGCGTTGAACTAGCGGGAGATTCCTACGAGCAGTACTTC

j_gene: TRBJ1-4
v_gene: TRBV30
d_gene: TRBD1
abundance: NA
CDR3aa: CAWSPGQSIGGGEKLFF
CDR3nt: TGTGCCTGGAGTCCGGGACAGTCGATTGGGGGAGGAGAAAAACTGTTTTTT

j_gene: TRBJ2-2
v_gene: TRBV7-6
d_gene: TRBD2
abundance: NA
CDR3aa: CASSRLAGVTGELFF
CDR3nt: TGTGCCAGCAGCCGACTAGCGGGGGTGACCGGGGAGCTGTTTTTT

j_gene: TRBJ1-2
v_gene: TRBV28
d_gene: NA
abundance: NA
CDR3aa: CASSLSQGNYGYTF
CDR3nt: TGTGCCAGCAGTTTATCCCAGGGAAACTATGGCTACACCTTC

j_gene: TRBJ2-2
v_gene: TRBV28
d_gene: TRBD1
abundance: NA
CDR3aa: CATAGQGYTGELFF
CDR3nt: TGTGCCACAGCGGGACAGGGGTACACCGGGGAGCTGTTTTTT